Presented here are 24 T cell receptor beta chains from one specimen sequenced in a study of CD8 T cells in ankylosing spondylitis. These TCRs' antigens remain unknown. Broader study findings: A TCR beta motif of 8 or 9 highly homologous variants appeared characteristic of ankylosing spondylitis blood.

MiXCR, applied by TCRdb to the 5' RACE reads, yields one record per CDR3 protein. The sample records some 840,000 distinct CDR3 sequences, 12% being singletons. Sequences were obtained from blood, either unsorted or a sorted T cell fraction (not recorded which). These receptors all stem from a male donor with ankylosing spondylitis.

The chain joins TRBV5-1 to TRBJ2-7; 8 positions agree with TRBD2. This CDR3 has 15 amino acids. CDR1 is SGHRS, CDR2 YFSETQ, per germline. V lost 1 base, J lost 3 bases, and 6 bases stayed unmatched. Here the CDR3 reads CASSLSGGSLYEQYF. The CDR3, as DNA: TGCGCCAGCAGCTTGAGCGGGGGATCTCTCTACGAGCAGTACTTC.

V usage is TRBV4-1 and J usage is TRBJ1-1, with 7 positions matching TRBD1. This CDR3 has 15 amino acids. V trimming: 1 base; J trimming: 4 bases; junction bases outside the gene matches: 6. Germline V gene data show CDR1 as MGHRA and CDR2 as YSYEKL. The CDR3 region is CASSQGRGGVTEAFF. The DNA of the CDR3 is TGCGCCAGCAGCCAAGGAAGAGGGGGCGTCACTGAAGCTTTCTTT.

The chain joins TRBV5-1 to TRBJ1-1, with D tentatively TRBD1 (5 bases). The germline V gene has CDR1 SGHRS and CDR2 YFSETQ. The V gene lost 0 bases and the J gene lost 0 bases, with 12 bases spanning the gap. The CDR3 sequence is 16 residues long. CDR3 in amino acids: CASSLGRGFMNTEAFF. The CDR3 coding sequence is TGCGCCAGCAGCTTGGGGAGGGGCTTCATGAACACTGAAGCTTTCTTT.

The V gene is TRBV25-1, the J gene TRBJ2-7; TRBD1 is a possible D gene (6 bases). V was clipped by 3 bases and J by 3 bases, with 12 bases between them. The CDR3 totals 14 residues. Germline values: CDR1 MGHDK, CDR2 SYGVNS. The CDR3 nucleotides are TGTGCCAGCAGTGATTCCAGGGGAGACTACGAGCAGTACTTC. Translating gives CASSDSRGDYEQYF.

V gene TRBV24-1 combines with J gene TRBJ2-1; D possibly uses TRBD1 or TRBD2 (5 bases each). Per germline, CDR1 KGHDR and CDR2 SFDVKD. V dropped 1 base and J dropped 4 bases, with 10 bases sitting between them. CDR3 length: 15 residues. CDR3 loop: CATSDLAAGYNEQFF. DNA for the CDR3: TGTGCCACCAGTGATTTAGCGGCAGGGTACAATGAGCAGTTCTTC.

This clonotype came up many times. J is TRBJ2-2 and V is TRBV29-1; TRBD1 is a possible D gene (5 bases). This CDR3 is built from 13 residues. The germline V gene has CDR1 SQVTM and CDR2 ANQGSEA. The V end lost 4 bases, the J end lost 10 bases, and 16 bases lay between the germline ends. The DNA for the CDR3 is TGCAGCGTTGCCCCCCGGCAGGGCCTGGAGCTGTTTTTT. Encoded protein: CSVAPRQGLELFF.

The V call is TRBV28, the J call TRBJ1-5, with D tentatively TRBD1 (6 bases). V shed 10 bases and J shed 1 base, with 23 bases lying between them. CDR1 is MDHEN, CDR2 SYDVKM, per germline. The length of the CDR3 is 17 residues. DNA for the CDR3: TGTGCCATCGACATGTTTTCGGGGGGCATCAGCAATCAGCCCCAGCATTTT. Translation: CAIDMFSGGISNQPQHF. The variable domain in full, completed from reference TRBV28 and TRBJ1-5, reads DVKVTQSSRYLVKRTGEKVFLECVQDMDHENMFWYRQDPGLGLRLIYFSYDVKMKEKGDIPEGYSVSREKKERFSLILESASTNQTSMYLCAIDMFSGGISNQPQHFGDGTRLSIL.

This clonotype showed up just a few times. In nucleotides, the CDR3 is TGTGCCACCAGTGTATGGGCAGGGCCCAATGAGCAGTTCTTC. Translating gives CATSVWAGPNEQFF. This chain uses TRBV24-1 with TRBJ2-1; maybe TRBD1 (5 bases). V was pared by 5 bases and J by 6 bases, with 13 bases between. The CDR3 runs 14 residues. The germline gives CDR1 KGHDR, CDR2 SFDVKD.

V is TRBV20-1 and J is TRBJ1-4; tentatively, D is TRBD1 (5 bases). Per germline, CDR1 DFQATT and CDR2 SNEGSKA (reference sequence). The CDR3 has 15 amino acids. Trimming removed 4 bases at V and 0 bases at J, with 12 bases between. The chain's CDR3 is CSAIPAQATNEKLFF. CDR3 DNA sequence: TGCAGTGCTATTCCCGCACAGGCAACTAATGAAAAACTGTTTTTT.

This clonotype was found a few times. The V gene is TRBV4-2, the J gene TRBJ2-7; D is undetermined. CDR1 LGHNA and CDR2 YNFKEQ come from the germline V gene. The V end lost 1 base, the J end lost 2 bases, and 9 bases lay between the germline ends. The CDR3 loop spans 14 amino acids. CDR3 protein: CASSQGGSAYEQYF. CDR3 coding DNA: TGTGCCAGCAGCCAAGGTGGCAGCGCCTACGAGCAGTACTTC.

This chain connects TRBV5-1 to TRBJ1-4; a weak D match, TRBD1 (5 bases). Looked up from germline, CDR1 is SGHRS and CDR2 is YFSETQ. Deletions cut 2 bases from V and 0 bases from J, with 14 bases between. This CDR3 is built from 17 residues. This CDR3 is CASSFSGTITTNEKLFF. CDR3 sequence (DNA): TGCGCCAGCAGCTTTTCCGGGACCATCACAACTAATGAAAAACTGTTTTTT.

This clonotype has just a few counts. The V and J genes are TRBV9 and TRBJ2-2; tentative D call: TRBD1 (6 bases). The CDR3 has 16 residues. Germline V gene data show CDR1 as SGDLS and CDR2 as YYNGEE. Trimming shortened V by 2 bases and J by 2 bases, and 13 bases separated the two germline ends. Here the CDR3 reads CASSVGGHINTGELFF. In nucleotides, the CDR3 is TGTGCCAGCAGCGTTGGGGGACACATAAACACCGGGGAGCTGTTTTTT.

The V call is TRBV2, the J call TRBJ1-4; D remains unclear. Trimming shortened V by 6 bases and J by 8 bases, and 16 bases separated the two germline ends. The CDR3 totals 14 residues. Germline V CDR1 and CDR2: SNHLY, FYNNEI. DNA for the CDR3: TGTGCCAGCAGCTTTTTAGGCACAACAGAAAAACTGTTTTTT. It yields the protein CASSFLGTTEKLFF.

The CDR3 loop is CASSYSLLAKNIQYF. The CDR3 nucleotides read TGTGCCAGCAGCTACTCGCTTTTAGCCAAAAACATTCAGTACTTC. The rearrangement links TRBV7-2 to TRBJ2-4; D remains ambiguous. The CDR3 sequence is 15 residues long. Trimming took off 4 bases at V and 0 bases at J, with 10 bases between the two ends. Germline lookup yields CDR1 SGHTA and CDR2 FQGNSA.

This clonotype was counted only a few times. CDR3 nucleotides: TGTGCCACCCTCCCACACAGGGATTTGAACACCGGGGAGCTGTTTTTT. Translated: CATLPHRDLNTGELFF. The chain links TRBV15 to TRBJ2-2, with D perhaps TRBD1 (6 bases). In germline, CDR1 is LNHNV, CDR2 YYDKDF (reference sequence). The V end was cut by 8 bases, the J end by 1 base, with 17 bases between. There are 16 residues in the CDR3.

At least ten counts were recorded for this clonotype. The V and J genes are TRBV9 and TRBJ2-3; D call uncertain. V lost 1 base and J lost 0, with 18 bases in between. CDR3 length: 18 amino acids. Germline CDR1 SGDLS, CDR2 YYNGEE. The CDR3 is CASSVFVGRPPSTDTQYF. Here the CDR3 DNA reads TGTGCCAGCAGCGTATTCGTTGGGCGGCCCCCTAGCACAGATACGCAGTATTTT.

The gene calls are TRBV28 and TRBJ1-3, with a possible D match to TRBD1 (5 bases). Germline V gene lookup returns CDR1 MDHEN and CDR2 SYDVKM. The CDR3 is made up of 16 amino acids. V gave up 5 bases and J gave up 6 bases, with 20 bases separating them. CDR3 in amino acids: CASSPIDQGPENTIYF. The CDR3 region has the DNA TGTGCCAGCAGTCCGATTGATCAGGGTCCGGAAAACACCATATATTTT.

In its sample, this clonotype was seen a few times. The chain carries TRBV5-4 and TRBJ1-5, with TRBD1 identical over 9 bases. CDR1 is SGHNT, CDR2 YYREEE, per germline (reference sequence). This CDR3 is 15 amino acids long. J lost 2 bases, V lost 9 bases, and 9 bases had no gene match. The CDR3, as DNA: TGTGCCACGCACACAGGGGGCTGGGGCAATCAGCCCCAGCATTTT. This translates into CATHTGGWGNQPQHF. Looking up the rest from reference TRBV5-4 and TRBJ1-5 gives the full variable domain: ETGVTQSPTHLIKTRGQQVTLRCSSQSGHNTVSWYQQALGQGPQFIFQYYREEENGRGNFPPRFSGLQFPNYSSELNVNALELDDSALYLCATHTGGWGNQPQHFGDGTRLSIL.

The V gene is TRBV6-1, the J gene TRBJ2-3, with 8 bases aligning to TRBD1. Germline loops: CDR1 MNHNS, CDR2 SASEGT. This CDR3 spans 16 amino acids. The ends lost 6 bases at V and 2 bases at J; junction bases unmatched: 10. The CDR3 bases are TGTGCCAGCAGACAAAGACAGGGGACCTACACAGATACGCAGTATTTT. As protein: CASRQRQGTYTDTQYF.

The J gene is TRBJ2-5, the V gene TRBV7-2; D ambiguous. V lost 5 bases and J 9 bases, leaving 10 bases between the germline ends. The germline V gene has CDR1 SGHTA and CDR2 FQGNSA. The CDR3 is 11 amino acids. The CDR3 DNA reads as TGTGCCAGCAGCACAACCCGTGCCCAGTACTTC. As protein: CASSTTRAQYF.

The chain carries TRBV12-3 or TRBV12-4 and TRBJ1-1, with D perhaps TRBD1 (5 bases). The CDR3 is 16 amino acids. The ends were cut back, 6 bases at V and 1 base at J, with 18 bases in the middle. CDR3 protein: CASSRRPGRRNTEAFF. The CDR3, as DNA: TGTGCCAGCAGCCGGAGGCCGGGACGGAGGAACACTGAAGCTTTCTTT.

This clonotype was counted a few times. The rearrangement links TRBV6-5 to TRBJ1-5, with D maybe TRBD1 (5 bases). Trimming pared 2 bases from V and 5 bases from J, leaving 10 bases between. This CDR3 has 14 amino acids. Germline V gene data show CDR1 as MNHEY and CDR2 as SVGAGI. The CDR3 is CASSYSRADQPQHF. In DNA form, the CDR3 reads TGTGCCAGCAGTTACAGCAGGGCGGATCAGCCCCAGCATTTT.

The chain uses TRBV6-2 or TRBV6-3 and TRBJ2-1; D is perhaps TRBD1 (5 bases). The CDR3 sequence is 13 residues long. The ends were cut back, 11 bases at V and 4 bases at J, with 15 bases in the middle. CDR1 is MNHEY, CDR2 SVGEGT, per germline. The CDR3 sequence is CAGQSGNYNEQFF. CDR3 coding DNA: TGTGCCGGCCAATCAGGGAATTACAATGAGCAGTTCTTC.

CDR3 DNA: TGTGCCAGCAGCCAATGGACTAGCGGGAGACATACGCAGTATTTT. Translation: CASSQWTSGRHTQYF. The J gene is TRBJ2-3, the V gene TRBV7-9; 13 nucleotides align to TRBD2. Germline V gene lookup returns CDR1 SEHNR and CDR2 FQNEAQ (reference sequence). V shed 5 bases and J 7 bases; nucleotides not matched to a gene: 6. CDR3 length equals 15 residues.